This TCR beta chain was identified during a study of blood T cells in healthy people across ages. Study outcomes and limitations: In long-lived donors, naive CD4+ cell counts and diversity exceeded those of aged donors. Diversity of TCR beta per million T cells declined in a roughly linear way with age.

Turning to this clonotype: Its antigen is not known.

Each donor had around 9.8 milliliters of peripheral blood drawn. With a J-beta primer mix and a sample-barcoded 5' primer, a second PCR ran about 6 to 11 cycles. MiXCR, run by TCRdb on the 5' RACE reads, gives a single entry per CDR3 protein. The sample includes approximately 490,000 distinct CDR3 sequences, about 25% of them seen just once. Per germline, CDR1 MGHRA and CDR2 YSYEKL. CDR3 length: 14 residues. The same data also contributed to another study, on T cells of mothers and their children. Turning to that study: Over 9.5 million TCR beta CDR3 reads were obtained from each mother, and approximately 3 million from each child.

The clonotype comes from a boy younger than 18 in good health. The chain joins TRBV4-1 to TRBJ2-5; tentatively, D is TRBD2 (5 bases). The DNA end is more similar to TRBJ2-7, so the J call may be wrong. Sequencing was performed on blood. In DNA, the CDR3 is TGCGCCAGCAGCCAAGGGACTTACTCCTACGAGCAGTACTTC. The encoded protein is CASSQGTYSYEQYF.